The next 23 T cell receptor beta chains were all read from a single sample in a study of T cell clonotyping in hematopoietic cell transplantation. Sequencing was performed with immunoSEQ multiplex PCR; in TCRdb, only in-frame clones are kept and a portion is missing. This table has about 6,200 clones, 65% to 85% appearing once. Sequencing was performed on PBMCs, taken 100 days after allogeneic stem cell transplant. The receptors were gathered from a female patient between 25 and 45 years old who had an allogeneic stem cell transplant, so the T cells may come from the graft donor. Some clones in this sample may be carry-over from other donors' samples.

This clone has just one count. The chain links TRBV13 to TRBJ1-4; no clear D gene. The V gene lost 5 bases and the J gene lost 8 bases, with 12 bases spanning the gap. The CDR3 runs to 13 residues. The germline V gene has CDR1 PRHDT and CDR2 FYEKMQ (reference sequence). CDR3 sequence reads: CASSNDGREKLFF. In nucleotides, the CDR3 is TGTGCCAGCAGCAATGATGGGCGAGAAAAACTGTTTTTT.

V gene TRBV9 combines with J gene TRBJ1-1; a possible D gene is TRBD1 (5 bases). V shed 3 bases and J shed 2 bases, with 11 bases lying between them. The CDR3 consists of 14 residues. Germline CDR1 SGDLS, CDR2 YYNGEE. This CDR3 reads CASSASGANTEAFF. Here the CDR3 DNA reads TGTGCCAGCAGCGCCTCCGGGGCTAACACTGAAGCTTTCTTT. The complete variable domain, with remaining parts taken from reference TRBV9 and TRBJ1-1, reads DSGVTQTPKHLITATGQRVTLRCSPRSGDLSVYWYQQSLDQGLQFLIQYYNGEERAKGNILERFSAQQFPDLHSELNLSSLELGDSALYFCASSASGANTEAFFGQGTRLTVV.

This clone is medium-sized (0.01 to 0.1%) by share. The CDR3: CASSDSPQIAFF. The CDR3 region has the DNA TGTGCCAGCAGTGACTCGCCCCAGATCGCTTTCTTT. J is TRBJ1-1 and V is TRBV6-1; D uncertain. There are 12 residues in the CDR3. The germline V gene has CDR1 MNHNS and CDR2 SASEGT. V was shortened by 3 bases and J by 11 bases, with 13 bases between the two germline ends.

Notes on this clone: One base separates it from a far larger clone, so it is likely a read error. This chain's CDR3 is CASSQGDSGNTIYF. The DNA of the CDR3 is TGCGCCAGCAGCCAAGGTGACTCTGGAAACACCATATATTTT. This chain uses TRBV5-8 with TRBJ1-3; no clear D. From germline, CDR1 is SGHTS and CDR2 YDEGEE. The CDR3 runs 14 residues.

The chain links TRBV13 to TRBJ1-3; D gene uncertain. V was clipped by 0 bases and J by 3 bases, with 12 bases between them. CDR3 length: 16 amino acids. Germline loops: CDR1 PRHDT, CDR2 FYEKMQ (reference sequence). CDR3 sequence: CASSLGRGVGGNTIYF. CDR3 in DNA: TGTGCCAGCAGCTTAGGTCGGGGAGTAGGTGGAAACACCATATATTTT.

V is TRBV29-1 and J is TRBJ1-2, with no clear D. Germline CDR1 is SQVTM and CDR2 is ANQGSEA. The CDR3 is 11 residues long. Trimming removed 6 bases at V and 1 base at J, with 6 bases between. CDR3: CSVHFNYGYTF. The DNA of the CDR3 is TGCAGCGTCCACTTTAACTATGGCTACACCTTC.

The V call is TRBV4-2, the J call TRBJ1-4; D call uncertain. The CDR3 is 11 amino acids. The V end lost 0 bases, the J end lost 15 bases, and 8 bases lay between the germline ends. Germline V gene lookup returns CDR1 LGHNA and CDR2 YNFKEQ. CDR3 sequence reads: CASSQDELMFF. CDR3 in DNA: TGTGCCAGCAGCCAAGACGAGTTAATGTTTTTT.

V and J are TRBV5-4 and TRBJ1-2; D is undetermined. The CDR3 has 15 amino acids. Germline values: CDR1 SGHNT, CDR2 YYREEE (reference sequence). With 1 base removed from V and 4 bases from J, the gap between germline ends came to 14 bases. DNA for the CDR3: TGTGCCAGCAGCTTGCGGGCAGGCCAAATCTATGGCTACACCTTC. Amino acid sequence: CASSLRAGQIYGYTF.

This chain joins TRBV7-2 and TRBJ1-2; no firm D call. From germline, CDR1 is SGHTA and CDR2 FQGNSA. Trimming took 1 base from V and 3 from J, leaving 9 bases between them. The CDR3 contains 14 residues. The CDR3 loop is CASSLGGLYYGYTF. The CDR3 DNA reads TGTGCCAGCAGCTTAGGAGGACTGTACTATGGCTACACCTTC.

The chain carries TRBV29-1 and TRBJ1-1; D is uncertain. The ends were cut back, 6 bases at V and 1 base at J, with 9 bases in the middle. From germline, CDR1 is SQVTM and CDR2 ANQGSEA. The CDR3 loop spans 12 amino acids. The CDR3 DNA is TGCAGCGTGTCCGACGGGAACACTGAAGCTTTCTTT. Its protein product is CSVSDGNTEAFF.

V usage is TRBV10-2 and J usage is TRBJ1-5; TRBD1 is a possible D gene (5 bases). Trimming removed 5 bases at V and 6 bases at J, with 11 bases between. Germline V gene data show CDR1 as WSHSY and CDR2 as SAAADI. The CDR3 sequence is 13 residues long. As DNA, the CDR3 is TGCGCCAGCAGTATGGGGCAGGGTCAGCCCCAGCATTTT. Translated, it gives CASSMGQGQPQHF.

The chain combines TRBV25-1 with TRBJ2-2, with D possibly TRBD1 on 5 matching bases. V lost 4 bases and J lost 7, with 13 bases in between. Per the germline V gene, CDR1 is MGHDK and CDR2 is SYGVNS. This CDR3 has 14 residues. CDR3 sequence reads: CASSVPGYVGELFF. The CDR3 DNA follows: TGTGCCAGCAGTGTCCCAGGGTACGTCGGGGAGCTGTTTTTT.

The CDR3 protein is CASSLVVGGPASYEQYF. CDR3 DNA sequence: TGTGCCAGCAGCTTAGTGGTTGGCGGTCCCGCCTCCTACGAGCAGTACTTC. This chain links TRBV7-9 with TRBJ2-7; D call uncertain. CDR3 length: 17 residues. V was pared by 1 base and J by 0 bases, with 16 bases between. Germline loops: CDR1 SEHNR, CDR2 FQNEAQ (reference sequence).

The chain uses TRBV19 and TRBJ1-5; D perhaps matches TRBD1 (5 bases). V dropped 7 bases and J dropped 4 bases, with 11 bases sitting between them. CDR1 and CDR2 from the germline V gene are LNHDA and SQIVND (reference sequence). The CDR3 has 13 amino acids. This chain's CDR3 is CASMGGWNQPQHF. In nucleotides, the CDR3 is TGTGCCAGTATGGGGGGTTGGAATCAGCCCCAGCATTTT.

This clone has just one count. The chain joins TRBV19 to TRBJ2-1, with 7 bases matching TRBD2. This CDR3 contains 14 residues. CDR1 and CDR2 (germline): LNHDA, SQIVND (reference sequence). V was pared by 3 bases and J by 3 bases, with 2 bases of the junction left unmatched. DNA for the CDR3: TGTGCCAGTAGTATGGGGGGGGACTACAATGAGCAGTTCTTC. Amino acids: CASSMGGDYNEQFF.

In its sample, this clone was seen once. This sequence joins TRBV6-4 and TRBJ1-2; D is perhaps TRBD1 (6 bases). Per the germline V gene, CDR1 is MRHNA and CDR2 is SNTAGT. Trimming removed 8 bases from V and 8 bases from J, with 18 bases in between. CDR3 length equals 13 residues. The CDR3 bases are TGTGCCAGCGCCTTAACGGCAGGGGCCGGCTACACCTTC. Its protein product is CASALTAGAGYTF.

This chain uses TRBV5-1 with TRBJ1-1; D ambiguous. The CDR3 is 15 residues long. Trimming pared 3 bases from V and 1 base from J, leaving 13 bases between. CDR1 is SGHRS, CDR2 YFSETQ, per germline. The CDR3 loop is CASSYSSGSNTEAFF. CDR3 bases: TGCGCCAGCAGCTACTCGTCGGGGTCGAACACTGAAGCTTTCTTT.

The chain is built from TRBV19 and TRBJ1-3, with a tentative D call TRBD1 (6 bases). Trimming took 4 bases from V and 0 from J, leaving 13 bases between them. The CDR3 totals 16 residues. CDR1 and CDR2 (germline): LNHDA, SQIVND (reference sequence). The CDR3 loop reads CASSKNQGLSGNTIYF. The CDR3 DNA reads TGTGCCAGTAGTAAGAATCAGGGGCTCTCTGGAAACACCATATATTTT.

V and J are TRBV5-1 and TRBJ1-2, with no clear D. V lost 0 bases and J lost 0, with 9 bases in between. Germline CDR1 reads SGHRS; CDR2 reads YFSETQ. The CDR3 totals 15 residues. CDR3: CASSLVGRSNYGYTF. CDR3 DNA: TGCGCCAGCAGCTTGGTTGGCAGATCTAACTATGGCTACACCTTC.

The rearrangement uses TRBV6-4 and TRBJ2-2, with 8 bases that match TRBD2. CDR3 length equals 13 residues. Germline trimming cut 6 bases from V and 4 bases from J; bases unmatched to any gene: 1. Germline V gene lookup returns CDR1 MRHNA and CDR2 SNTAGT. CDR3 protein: CASSGGATGELFF. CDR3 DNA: TGTGCCAGCAGCGGGGGGGCCACCGGGGAGCTGTTTTTT.

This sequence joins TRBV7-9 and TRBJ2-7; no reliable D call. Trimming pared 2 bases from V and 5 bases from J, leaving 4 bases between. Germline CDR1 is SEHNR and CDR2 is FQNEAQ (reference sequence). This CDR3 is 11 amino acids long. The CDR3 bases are TGTGCCAGCAGCTTATACGACGAGCAGTACTTC. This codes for CASSLYDEQYF.

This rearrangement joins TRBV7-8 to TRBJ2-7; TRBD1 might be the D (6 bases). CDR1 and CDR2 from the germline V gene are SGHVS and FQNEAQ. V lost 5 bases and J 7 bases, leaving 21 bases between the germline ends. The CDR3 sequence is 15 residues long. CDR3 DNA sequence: TGTGCCAGCAGCCCCCGGAGACAGGACCTACGAGAGCAGTACTTC. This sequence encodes CASSPRRQDLREQYF. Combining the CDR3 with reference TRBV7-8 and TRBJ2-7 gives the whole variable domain GAGVSQSPRYKVAKRGQDVALRCDPISGHVSLFWYQQALGQGPEFLTYFQNEAQLDKSGLPSDRFFAERPEGSVSTLKIQRTQQEDSAVYLCASSPRRQDLREQYFGPGTRLTVT.

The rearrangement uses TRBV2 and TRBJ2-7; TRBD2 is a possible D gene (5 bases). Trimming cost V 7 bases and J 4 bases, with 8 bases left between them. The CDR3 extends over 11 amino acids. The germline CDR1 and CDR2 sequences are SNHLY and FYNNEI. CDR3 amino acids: CASKEEYEQYF. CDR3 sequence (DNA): TGTGCCAGCAAGGAGGAATACGAGCAGTACTTC.